This T cell receptor beta chain was captured by sequencing in a study of blood T cell repertoires in COVID-19. Study at large: Some COVID-19 samples were acute and others convalescent; all came from the United States, Italy and Spain. From T cells, B-cell-depleted T cells, or PBMCs came the material, which was cDNA or gDNA.

In germline, CDR1 is MNHNY, CDR2 SVGAGI (reference sequence). The J segment lost 6 bases and the V segment lost 6 bases, leaving 7 bases of the junction unmatched. CDR3 length: 14 amino acids. In the authors' workflow: Cell counts per sample came from amplifying reference gene primers. Assay used: immunoSEQ multiplex PCR; TCRdb lists only in-frame clones, some missing. V and J calls and clone size are those listed in that table; D and trimming were worked out from the DNA. The sample shows 200,000 to 300,000 clones, about 82% of them seen only once. Input material: peripheral blood. The chain has TRBV6-6 and TRBJ1-4; 7 bases fit TRBD1. The TCR comes from an older woman with active or convalescent COVID-19. In nucleotides, the CDR3 is TGTGCCAGCAGGTACACGGGACAGTATGAAAAACTGTTTTTT. Its translation is CASRYTGQYEKLFF.